This T cell receptor (beta chain) was sequenced during a study of beta chain features in type 1 diabetes. The study, taken as a whole, reports: Shortening of TCRB CDR3s, moderate but significant, appeared in all four CD4+ subsets of Type 1 diabetes patients.

Purities in excess of 95% were seen in all sorted populations. Expressed TCRB transcripts were sequenced because the isolated RNA had all been reverse transcribed beforehand. The table came from immunoSEQ multiplex PCR; TCRdb's copy has only in-frame clones and leaves some out. The sample records 240,000 or so clones, about 20% being singletons. The CDR3 consists of 15 residues. Trimming left V 7 bases short and J 8 bases short, with 21 bases between. CDR1 and CDR2 from the germline V gene are ENHRY and SYGVKD. About this clone: Its cognate antigen is unknown.

This chain joins TRBV10-3 and TRBJ2-1, with a tentative D call TRBD2 (7 bases). Sequenced sample: naive CD4+ T cells from blood. The sequence was collected from a woman aged 40 to 50 with type 1 diabetes. The CDR3 coding sequence is TGTGCCATCACGGCTAGCGGCCGAGAGGGGGATGAGCAGTTCTTC. It specifies CAITASGREGDEQFF.